The clone carrying this T cell receptor (beta chain) has a count of ten or more. The entry originates in a study of T-cell reconstitution after alpha-beta-depleted transplantation in children. A TCRbeta library incorporating unique molecular identifiers was prepared. TCRdb independently ran MiXCR on the PCR reads; one entry per CDR3 protein. Of about 200,000 distinct CDR3 sequences in the sample, 5.5% to 7% were seen once. With 2 bases removed from V and 6 bases from J, the gap between germline ends came to 14 bases. Germline CDR1 reads SNHLY; CDR2 reads FYNNEI. There are 15 residues in the CDR3. This receptor was obtained from a girl under three years old with combined immunodeficiency, due to receive a stem cell transplant. Specimen: PBMCs, collected before TCRalphabeta/CD19-depleted stem cell transplant. J is TRBJ2-1 and V is TRBV2, with D perhaps TRBD2 (5 bases). The DNA of the CDR3 is TGTGCCAGCAGTGAAATAAGGGAGTTAGGCAATGAGCAGTTCTTC. It encodes CASSEIRELGNEQFF.